This record covers a single TCR beta chain. Its antigen remains unknown. Other nucleotide sequences from this sample produce the same CDR3. This entry belongs to a study of shared clonotypes between healthy human individuals. Study-level points and caveats: Shared clonotypes across all four donors exceeded non-shared ones in generation probability. Donors were few, which limited the genetic and exposure-history diversity represented. Sequencing depth was a factor that was expected to affect clonotype sharing among donors.

Assay used: immunoSEQ multiplex PCR; TCRdb lists only in-frame clones, some missing. Of more than 600,000 clones detected, 92% appear once; the ten largest clones hold 24%. CD8 cells classed as naive were CD45RO-negative and positively selected for CCR7, excluding terminally differentiated effector memory CD45RA+ cells. The CDR3 is made up of 13 amino acids. Germline V gene data show CDR1 as MDHEN and CDR2 as SYDVKM. Trimming took 3 bases from V and 5 from J, leaving 7 bases between them. This receptor was taken from a man aged 30 to 39 in good health. The V call is TRBV28, the J call TRBJ2-2; D remains unclear. Sequenced sample: naive CD8+ T cells sorted from blood. The CDR3 protein is CASSLTGTGELFF. The DNA of the CDR3 is TGTGCCAGCAGTTTGACTGGGACCGGGGAGCTGTTTTTT. Filled out from reference TRBV28 and TRBJ2-2, the complete variable domain reads DVKVTQSSRYLVKRTGEKVFLECVQDMDHENMFWYRQDPGLGLRLIYFSYDVKMKEKGDIPEGYSVSREKKERFSLILESASTNQTSMYLCASSLTGTGELFFGEGSRLTVL.